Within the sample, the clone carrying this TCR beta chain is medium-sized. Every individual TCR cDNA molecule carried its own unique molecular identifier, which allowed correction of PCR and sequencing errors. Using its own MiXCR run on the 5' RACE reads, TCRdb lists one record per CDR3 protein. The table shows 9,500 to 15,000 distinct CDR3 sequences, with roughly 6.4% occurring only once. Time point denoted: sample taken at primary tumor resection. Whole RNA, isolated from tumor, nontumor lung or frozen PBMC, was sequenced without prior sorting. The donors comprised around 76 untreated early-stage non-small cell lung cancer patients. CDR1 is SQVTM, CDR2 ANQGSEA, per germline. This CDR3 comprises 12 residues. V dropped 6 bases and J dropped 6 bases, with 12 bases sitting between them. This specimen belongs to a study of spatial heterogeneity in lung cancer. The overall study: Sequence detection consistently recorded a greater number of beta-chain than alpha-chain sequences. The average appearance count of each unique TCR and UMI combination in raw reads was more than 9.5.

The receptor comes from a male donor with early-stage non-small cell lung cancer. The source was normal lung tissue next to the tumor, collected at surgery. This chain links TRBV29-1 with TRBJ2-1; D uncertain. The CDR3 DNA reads TGCAGCGTCCACGGCCCGGGCAATGAGCAGTTCTTC. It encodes CSVHGPGNEQFF.